This TCR beta chain is drawn from a study of identical twins. TCRdb reanalysed the 5' RACE reads using MiXCR and keeps one entry per CDR3 protein. This table holds a few hundred thousand distinct CDR3 sequences, about 15% found once. Per the germline V gene, CDR1 is KGHDR and CDR2 is SFDVKD. The V gene end was trimmed by 1 base and the J gene end by 9 bases; junction bases not matched to a gene: 7. The CDR3 covers 16 residues. The sample was also reused in another study, on yellow fever vaccine responses in identical twins.

The chain couples TRBV24-1 to TRBJ2-1; 11 positions agree with TRBD2. The receptor's source is a woman under 30 in good health. The sample was CD4+ T cells sorted from blood. The chain's CDR3 is CATSDFRLAGTSEQFF. The CDR3 coding sequence is TGTGCCACCAGTGATTTCAGACTAGCGGGGACCAGTGAGCAGTTCTTC.